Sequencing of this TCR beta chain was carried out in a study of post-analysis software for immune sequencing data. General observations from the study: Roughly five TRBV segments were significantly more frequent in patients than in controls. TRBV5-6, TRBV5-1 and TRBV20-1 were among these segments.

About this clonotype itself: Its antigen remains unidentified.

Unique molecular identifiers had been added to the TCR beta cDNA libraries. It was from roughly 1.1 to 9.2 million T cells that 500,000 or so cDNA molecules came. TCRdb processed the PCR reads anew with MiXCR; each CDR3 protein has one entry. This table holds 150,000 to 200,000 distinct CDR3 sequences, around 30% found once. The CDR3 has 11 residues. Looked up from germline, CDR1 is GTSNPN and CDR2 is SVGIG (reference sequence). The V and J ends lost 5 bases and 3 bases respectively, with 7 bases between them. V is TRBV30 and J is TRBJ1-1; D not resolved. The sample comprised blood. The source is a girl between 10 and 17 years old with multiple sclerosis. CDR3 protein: CAWDGDTEAFF. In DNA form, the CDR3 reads TGTGCCTGGGACGGAGACACTGAAGCTTTCTTT.